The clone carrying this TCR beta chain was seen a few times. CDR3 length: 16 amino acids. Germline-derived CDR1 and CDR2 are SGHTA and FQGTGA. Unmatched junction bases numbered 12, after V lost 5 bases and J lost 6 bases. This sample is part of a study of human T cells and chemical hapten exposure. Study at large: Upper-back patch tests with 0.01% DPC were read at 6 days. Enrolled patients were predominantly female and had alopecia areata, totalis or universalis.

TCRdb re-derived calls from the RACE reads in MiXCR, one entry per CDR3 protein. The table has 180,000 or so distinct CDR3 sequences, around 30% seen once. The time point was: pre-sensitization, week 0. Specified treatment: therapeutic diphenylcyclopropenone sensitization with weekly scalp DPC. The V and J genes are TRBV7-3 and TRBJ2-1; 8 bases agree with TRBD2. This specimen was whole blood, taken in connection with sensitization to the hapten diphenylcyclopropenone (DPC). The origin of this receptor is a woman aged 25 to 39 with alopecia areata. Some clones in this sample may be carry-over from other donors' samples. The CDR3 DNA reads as TGTGCCAGCAGCCCACCAGGGACTAGTCAGATCAATGAGCAGTTCTTC. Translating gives CASSPPGTSQINEQFF.